One and the same sample provided the 22 T cell receptor beta chains below, sequenced in a study of beta chain features in type 1 diabetes. Study conclusions and caveats: Shortening that was moderate but significant affected the TCRB CDR3s of Type 1 diabetes patients in all four CD4+ subsets.

These receptors have no known antigen. The sequenced template was cDNA made from the entire isolated RNA. Method: immunoSEQ multiplex PCR; TCRdb's copy keeps in-frame clones and lacks some. This table holds 640,000 or so clones, about an eighth found once. What was sequenced was naive CD4+ T cells from blood. All receptors derive from a man aged 18 to 30 with type 1 diabetes.

The chain employs TRBV15 and TRBJ2-7; the D is unclear. Germline V CDR1 and CDR2: LNHNV, YYDKDF (reference sequence). V was trimmed by 5 bases and J by 3 bases, leaving 5 bases between them. The CDR3 spans 11 residues. CDR3 in amino acids: CATSGYYEQYF. CDR3 sequence (DNA): TGTGCCACCAGCGGTTACTACGAGCAGTACTTC.

This clone came up a few times. This sequence joins TRBV30 and TRBJ1-2; no firm D call. The CDR3 is 15 residues long. V was shortened by 3 bases and J by 5 bases, with 19 bases between the two germline ends. The germline V gene has CDR1 GTSNPN and CDR2 SVGIG (reference sequence). CDR3 sequence (DNA): TGTGCCTGGAGCCAATCGGTCGGGCTTTTTTATGGCTACACCTTC. It specifies CAWSQSVGLFYGYTF.

This sequence joins TRBV6-5 and TRBJ1-1; TRBD1 might be the D (6 bases). V was shortened by 0 bases and J by 5 bases, with 13 bases between the two germline ends. Per the germline V gene, CDR1 is MNHEY and CDR2 is SVGAGI. This CDR3 has 15 residues. CDR3 sequence (DNA): TGTGCCAGCAGTTACTCCCCAGGGGTAGGAACTGAAGCTTTCTTT. It is translated as CASSYSPGVGTEAFF.

This clone was recorded a few times. J is TRBJ1-1 and V is TRBV19; D unresolved. This CDR3 comprises 14 residues. Trimming removed 7 bases at V and 8 bases at J, with 20 bases between. CDR1 and CDR2 from the germline V gene are LNHDA and SQIVND (reference sequence). The CDR3 here is CASIPYPPDGEAFF. As DNA, the CDR3 is TGTGCCAGTATCCCGTACCCGCCGGACGGCGAAGCTTTCTTT.

This chain links TRBV7-2 with TRBJ1-1; D ambiguous. In germline, CDR1 is SGHTA, CDR2 FQGNSA. Trimming cost V 5 bases and J 5 bases, with 18 bases left between them. The CDR3 sequence is 15 residues long. CDR3 sequence: CASSPHGGGTTEAFF. The CDR3 region has the DNA TGTGCCAGCAGCCCCCATGGAGGCGGTACGACTGAAGCTTTCTTT. Drawing the rest from reference TRBV7-2 and TRBJ1-1, the complete variable domain is GAGVSQSPSNKVTEKGKDVELRCDPISGHTALYWYRQSLGQGLEFLIYFQGNSAPDKSGLPSDRFSAERTGGSVSTLTIQRTQQEDSAVYLCASSPHGGGTTEAFFGQGTRLTVV.

This clone was found a few times. The rearrangement joins TRBV2 to TRBJ1-2; 7 bases fit TRBD1. The CDR3 is 14 residues long. Trimming cost V 4 bases and J 8 bases; bases outside gene matches: 10. Germline CDR1 is SNHLY and CDR2 is FYNNEI. CDR3 amino acids: CASSGDSGAGGYTF. As DNA, the CDR3 is TGTGCCAGCAGTGGGGACAGTGGAGCGGGCGGCTACACCTTC. The entire variable domain, with the rest obtained from reference TRBV2 and TRBJ1-2, is as follows: EPEVTQTPSHQVTQMGQEVILRCVPISNHLYFYWYRQILGQKVEFLVSFYNNEISEKSEIFDDQFSVERPDGSNFTLKIRSTKLEDSAMYFCASSGDSGAGGYTFGSGTRLTVV.

This clone was seen a few times. The same CDR3 is also encoded by other DNA sequences in this sample. This chain uses TRBV7-9 with TRBJ1-2; D gene ambiguous. V was shortened by 4 bases and J by 7 bases, with 10 bases between the two germline ends. The CDR3 sequence is 12 residues long. Per germline, CDR1 SEHNR and CDR2 FQNEAQ (reference sequence). CDR3 bases: TGTGCCAGCAGCTCCCCGAGGGCTGGCTACACCTTC. The encoded protein is CASSSPRAGYTF.

This clone appeared a few times. V gene TRBV15 combines with J gene TRBJ2-5; tentatively, D is TRBD2 (6 bases). CDR1 is LNHNV, CDR2 YYDKDF, per germline (reference sequence). V lost 1 base, J lost 0 bases, and 9 bases lay in between. The CDR3 is made up of 15 amino acids. The CDR3 loop is CATSRVTGDQETQYF. CDR3 in DNA: TGTGCCACCAGCAGAGTTACGGGGGACCAAGAGACCCAGTACTTC.

The chain combines TRBV18 with TRBJ2-5; D ambiguous. The germline gives CDR1 KGHSH, CDR2 LQKENI. The germline V and J ends were trimmed by 3 bases and 2 bases, with 10 bases remaining between them. The CDR3 length is 14 residues. The CDR3 here is CASSPVTVQETQYF. CDR3 DNA sequence: TGTGCCAGCTCACCGGTCACGGTACAAGAGACCCAGTACTTC.

This clone was found a few times. This CDR3 is also generated by other DNA sequences in the sample. The chain is built from TRBV5-1 and TRBJ2-3, with D unclear. V lost 0 bases and J lost 0, with 2 bases in between. Germline V CDR1 and CDR2: SGHRS, YFSETQ. This CDR3 spans 13 amino acids. The CDR3, as DNA: TGCGCCAGCAGCTTGGGGAGCACAGATACGCAGTATTTT. As protein: CASSLGSTDTQYF.

This clone was seen a handful of times. V and J are TRBV4-1 and TRBJ1-2; TRBD1 aligns across 11 bases. This CDR3 spans 15 amino acids. The V and J ends lost 4 bases and 7 bases, in that order; junction bases with no gene match: 8. Germline V lookup: CDR1 MGHRA, CDR2 YSYEKL. The CDR3 is CASSRPGQGDVGYTF. For the CDR3, the DNA is TGCGCCAGCAGCCGCCCGGGACAGGGGGACGTTGGCTACACCTTC.

There are a few counts of this clone. V gene TRBV23-1 combines with J gene TRBJ1-4; D gene uncertain. TRBV23-1 is an ORF for which the function is uncertain. V dropped 6 bases and J dropped 1 base, with 21 bases sitting between them. The CDR3 spans 18 residues. The CDR3 DNA sequence: TGCGCCAGCAGGCCCCGTTTCGCCGGGGTAAAAACTAATGAAAAACTGTTTTTT. Amino acid sequence: CASRPRFAGVKTNEKLFF.

V and J are TRBV9 and TRBJ2-1, with a possible D match to TRBD2 (6 bases). V was clipped by 0 bases and J by 3 bases, with 10 bases between them. Germline values: CDR1 SGDLS, CDR2 YYNGEE. The CDR3 sequence is 15 residues long. CDR3 nucleotides: TGTGCCAGCAGCGTAGGTAATAGCGGCTACAATGAGCAGTTCTTC. It specifies CASSVGNSGYNEQFF.

The chain links TRBV7-9 to TRBJ2-7; D gene unclear. From germline, CDR1 is SEHNR and CDR2 FQNEAQ (reference sequence). The V and J ends lost 6 bases and 4 bases respectively, with 16 bases between them. This CDR3 region has 14 residues. The CDR3 loop reads CASSSRIGAYEQYF. The CDR3 DNA reads as TGTGCCAGCAGTTCCCGGATAGGAGCATACGAGCAGTACTTC.

This clone was found a few times. This sequence joins TRBV7-9 and TRBJ1-1; TRBD1 might be the D (5 bases). Trimming cost V 3 bases and J 5 bases, with 16 bases left between them. This CDR3 has 15 amino acids. Germline lookup yields CDR1 SEHNR and CDR2 FQNEAQ (reference sequence). CDR3 loop: CASSFPTAWGTEAFF. The CDR3 nucleotides are TGTGCCAGCAGCTTCCCGACAGCCTGGGGAACTGAAGCTTTCTTT. Complete variable domain (other parts from reference TRBV7-9 and TRBJ1-1): DTGVSQNPRHKITKRGQNVTFRCDPISEHNRLYWYRQTLGQGPEFLTYFQNEAQLEKSRLLSDRFSAERPKGSFSTLEIQRTEQGDSAMYLCASSFPTAWGTEAFFGQGTRLTVV.

V and J are TRBV18 and TRBJ1-6; D perhaps matches TRBD1 (5 bases). The V and J ends lost 5 bases and 7 bases respectively, with 12 bases between them. The CDR3 covers 14 residues. The germline V gene encodes CDR1 KGHSH and CDR2 LQKENI. The CDR3 bases are TGTGCCAGCTCAGTGCAGGGTGGCAATTCACCCCTCCACTTT. It translates to CASSVQGGNSPLHF.

The V and J genes are TRBV23-1 and TRBJ2-3, with D possibly matching TRBD1 (5 bases). TRBV23-1 is classed as an ORF, of uncertain function. Deletions cut 3 bases from V and 1 base from J, with 14 bases between. The CDR3 has 16 amino acids. CDR3 DNA: TGCGCCAGCAGTCATCCCACAGGCTCCTGCACAGATACGCAGTATTTT. The encoded protein is CASSHPTGSCTDTQYF.

The chain employs TRBV30 and TRBJ2-5, with unresolved D. Trimming cost V 2 bases and J 4 bases, with 11 bases left between them. The CDR3 covers 13 residues. Germline V gives CDR1 GTSNPN, CDR2 SVGIG (reference sequence). The CDR3 bases are TGTGCCTGGAGTTCGGCCCCCGGAGAGACCCAGTACTTC. It yields the protein CAWSSAPGETQYF. Combining the CDR3 with reference TRBV30 and TRBJ2-5 gives the whole variable domain SQTIHQWPATLVQPVGSPLSLECTVEGTSNPNLYWYRQAAGRGLQLLFYSVGIGQISSEVPQNLSASRPQDRQFILSSKKLLLSDSGFYLCAWSSAPGETQYFGPGTRLLVL.

This rearrangement joins TRBV28 to TRBJ2-2; 7 positions agree with TRBD1. The CDR3 has 15 amino acids. Germline CDR1 is MDHEN and CDR2 is SYDVKM. The V gene end was trimmed by 5 bases and the J gene end by 5 bases; junction bases not matched to a gene: 8. This CDR3 is CASSPQGKGTGELFF. CDR3 nucleotides: TGTGCCAGCAGTCCACAGGGGAAAGGAACCGGGGAGCTGTTTTTT.

This clone was counted between two and nine times. The chain links TRBV7-9 to TRBJ2-3, with 7 nucleotides matching TRBD1. The CDR3 is made up of 16 amino acids. J gave up 2 bases and V 0 bases, and 5 bases lay outside the gene matches. The germline V gene encodes CDR1 SEHNR and CDR2 FQNEAQ (reference sequence). The CDR3 coding sequence is TGTGCCAGCAGCTTAGCGCAGGGACAGATCACAGATACGCAGTATTTT. Amino acids: CASSLAQGQITDTQYF.

This clone was observed a handful of times. The chain is built from TRBV6-5 and TRBJ2-7, with 12 positions matching TRBD2. The ends lost 6 bases at V and 3 bases at J; junction bases unmatched: 6. Germline V gene sequence: CDR1 MNHEY, CDR2 SVGAGI. This CDR3 contains 15 residues. The CDR3 reads CASRRGLAGHYEQYF. In DNA, the CDR3 is TGTGCCAGCAGGCGAGGACTAGCGGGGCACTACGAGCAGTACTTC.

This clone was detected a few times. The chain carries TRBV5-5 and TRBJ2-4; D tentatively fits TRBD1 or TRBD2 (5 bases each). Germline CDR1 is SGHKS and CDR2 is YYEKEE (reference sequence). The CDR3 consists of 12 residues. CDR3 bases: TGTGACAGAGGGGTGGCCAAAAACATTCAGTACTTC. Translating it yields CDRGVAKNIQYF.